Listed below are T cell receptor beta chains from one sample, sequenced in a study of Graves' ophthalmopathy and Graves' hyperthyroidism. MiXCR was run by TCRdb on the multiplex PCR reads, yielding one entry per CDR3 protein. Of 360,000 or so distinct CDR3 sequences listed, approximately 20% are singletons. What was sequenced was peripheral blood. The receptors derive from a woman younger than 30 with Graves' ophthalmopathy. The CDR3 runs from the conserved cysteine through the conserved F or W. The D gene is left open where the match is weak. The size field is filled for only some rows; it gives once, few, many or a size class.

len: 11
v_gene: TRBV20-1
abundance: many
d_gene: -
j_gene: TRBJ1-1
CDR3nt: TGCAGTGCGCATGGGAGGACTGAAGCTTTCTTT
CDR3aa: CSAHGRTEAFF

len: 17
v_gene: TRBV11-2
abundance: -
d_gene: -
j_gene: TRBJ2-5
CDR3nt: -
CDR3aa: CASSFYICSASRETQYF

len: 19
v_gene: TRBV19
abundance: many
d_gene: -
j_gene: TRBJ2-6
CDR3nt: TGTGCCAGTAGTCTTCCAGGGGGGGGCCCTCGCTCTGGGGCCAACGTCCTGACTTTC
CDR3aa: CASSLPGGGPRSGANVLTF

len: 13
v_gene: TRBV7-9
abundance: -
d_gene: TRBD1
j_gene: TRBJ2-5
CDR3nt: TGTGCCACCTTAACCTCCGGGACAGGGACCCAGTACTTC
CDR3aa: CATLTSGTGTQYF

len: 13
v_gene: TRBV6-2/TRBV6-3
abundance: -
d_gene: TRBD2
j_gene: TRBJ2-7
CDR3nt: TGTGCCAGCAGTCCCTCAGGGACTAACGAGCAGTACTTC
CDR3aa: CASSPSGTNEQYF

len: 15
v_gene: TRBV27
abundance: many
d_gene: -
j_gene: TRBJ2-2
CDR3nt: TGTGCCAGCAGTCGTCGGCAGGGAGGCACCGGGGAGCTGTTTTTT
CDR3aa: CASSRRQGGTGELFF

len: 17
v_gene: TRBV28
abundance: many
d_gene: TRBD1
j_gene: TRBJ1-6
CDR3nt: TGTGCCAGCAGTTCGACAGGGCCGAGCTCCTATAATTCACCCCTCCACTTT
CDR3aa: CASSSTGPSSYNSPLHF

len: 14
v_gene: TRBV6-2/TRBV6-3
abundance: -
d_gene: TRBD1
j_gene: TRBJ1-5
CDR3nt: TGTGCCAGCAACTCACAGGGGAGCAATCAGCCCCAGCATTTT
CDR3aa: CASNSQGSNQPQHF

len: 11
v_gene: TRBV12-3/TRBV12-4
abundance: many
d_gene: -
j_gene: TRBJ1-1
CDR3nt: TGTGCCAGCAGCCGGGGGACTGAAGCTTTCTTT
CDR3aa: CASSRGTEAFF

len: 15
v_gene: TRBV12-3/TRBV12-4
abundance: many
d_gene: -
j_gene: TRBJ2-2
CDR3nt: TGTGCCAGCAGTTTAGCTAGCCTAAACACCGGGGAGCTGTTTTTT
CDR3aa: CASSLASLNTGELFF

len: 12
v_gene: TRBV7-2
abundance: many
d_gene: -
j_gene: TRBJ1-1
CDR3nt: TGTGCCAGCAGCTCCGTAGGAACTGAAGCTTTCTTT
CDR3aa: CASSSVGTEAFF

len: 14
v_gene: TRBV12-3/TRBV12-4
abundance: many
d_gene: -
j_gene: TRBJ1-5
CDR3nt: TGTGCCAGCAGTTTAGCCAGGGCAGTTCAGCCCCAGCATTTT
CDR3aa: CASSLARAVQPQHF

len: 14
v_gene: TRBV7-9
abundance: -
d_gene: -
j_gene: TRBJ1-1
CDR3nt: TGTGCCAGCAGTCCCCCGGTCTCGAACACTGAAGCTTTCTTT
CDR3aa: CASSPPVSNTEAFF

len: 21
v_gene: TRBV28
abundance: many
d_gene: TRBD2
j_gene: TRBJ2-4
CDR3nt: TGTGCCAGCAGCCGGGGGGGGACCCCTGAAGCGGGAAGGCTAGCCAAAAACATTCAGTACTTC
CDR3aa: CASSRGGTPEAGRLAKNIQYF

len: 14
v_gene: TRBV6-1
abundance: many
d_gene: -
j_gene: TRBJ1-3
CDR3nt: TGTGCCAGCAGGCAGGCTTCAGCTGGAAACACCATATATTTT
CDR3aa: CASRQASAGNTIYF

len: 16
v_gene: TRBV12-3/TRBV12-4
abundance: -
d_gene: TRBD2
j_gene: TRBJ2-4
CDR3nt: TGTGCCAGCAGTTTAGATCTGGGACTACGAAGAAACATTCAGTACTTC
CDR3aa: CASSLDLGLRRNIQYF

len: 13
v_gene: TRBV28
abundance: many
d_gene: -
j_gene: TRBJ1-2
CDR3nt: TGTGCCAGCAGATCCACAGAATTCTATGGCTACACCTTC
CDR3aa: CASRSTEFYGYTF

len: 14
v_gene: TRBV6-2/TRBV6-3
abundance: many
d_gene: -
j_gene: TRBJ2-7
CDR3nt: TGTGCCAGCAGTCGTCCACCCGGGACGGACGAGCAGTACTTC
CDR3aa: CASSRPPGTDEQYF

len: 16
v_gene: TRBV20-1
abundance: many
d_gene: TRBD2
j_gene: TRBJ2-2
CDR3nt: TGCAGTGCTAGAGATTTCCTAGCGGGGAACACCGGGGAGCTGTTTTTT
CDR3aa: CSARDFLAGNTGELFF

len: 17
v_gene: TRBV12-3/TRBV12-4
abundance: many
d_gene: -
j_gene: TRBJ1-2
CDR3nt: TGTGCCAGCAGTTTAGCAACCATCGACCGGAATCCTTTGGGCTACACCTTC
CDR3aa: CASSLATIDRNPLGYTF

len: 14
v_gene: TRBV6-2/TRBV6-3
abundance: many
d_gene: -
j_gene: TRBJ1-5
CDR3nt: TGTGCCAGCAGTTACGCCGGGCTGGCTCAGCCCCAGCATTTT
CDR3aa: CASSYAGLAQPQHF

len: 13
v_gene: TRBV6-2/TRBV6-3
abundance: many
d_gene: -
j_gene: TRBJ2-7
CDR3nt: TGTGCCAGCAGTTACGTAAGTCAGGGCGAGCAGTACTTC
CDR3aa: CASSYVSQGEQYF

len: 14
v_gene: TRBV30
abundance: many
d_gene: -
j_gene: TRBJ2-7
CDR3nt: TGTGCCTGGAGCCCAGTTAGCGGAGAATACGAGCAGTACTTC
CDR3aa: CAWSPVSGEYEQYF

len: 16
v_gene: TRBV4-3
abundance: many
d_gene: -
j_gene: TRBJ2-6
CDR3nt: TGCGCCAGCAGCCAAGATGCCAGCTCTGGGGCCAACGTCCTGACTTTC
CDR3aa: CASSQDASSGANVLTF

len: 14
v_gene: TRBV6-5
abundance: many
d_gene: TRBD2
j_gene: TRBJ2-7
CDR3nt: TGTGCCAGCAGTCCCCCGGGAGGCATAAGCGAGCAGTACTTC
CDR3aa: CASSPPGGISEQYF

len: 16
v_gene: TRBV13
abundance: few
d_gene: TRBD2
j_gene: TRBJ2-5
CDR3nt: TGTGCCAGCAGCTGGGGGGGGAGCGGGAGGTCGGAGACCCAGTACTTC
CDR3aa: CASSWGGSGRSETQYF

len: 13
v_gene: TRBV20-1
abundance: many
d_gene: TRBD2
j_gene: TRBJ2-7
CDR3nt: TGCAGTGGGGCTAGCGGGAGAAAGTTCGTGCAGTACTTC
CDR3aa: CSGASGRKFVQYF

len: 14
v_gene: TRBV9
abundance: -
d_gene: TRBD2
j_gene: TRBJ2-7
CDR3nt: TGTGCCAGCAGCGTTGGCGGGAGTCTGGACGAGCAGTACTTC
CDR3aa: CASSVGGSLDEQYF

len: 15
v_gene: TRBV7-3
abundance: many
d_gene: TRBD1
j_gene: TRBJ2-2
CDR3nt: TGTGCCAGCAGCTTAGGACAGGGAGGTAACCGGGAGCTGTTTTTT
CDR3aa: CASSLGQGGNRELFF

len: 15
v_gene: TRBV6-1
abundance: few
d_gene: -
j_gene: TRBJ2-5
CDR3nt: TGTGCCAGCAGTGAAGAGGGGACAAGAATGGAGACCCAGTACTTC
CDR3aa: CASSEEGTRMETQYF

len: 18
v_gene: TRBV24-1
abundance: many
d_gene: -
j_gene: TRBJ2-2
CDR3nt: TGTGCCACCAGTGATTTGAATAACCCAGGCCTTCTCACCGGGGAGCTGTTTTTT
CDR3aa: CATSDLNNPGLLTGELFF

len: 12
v_gene: TRBV19
abundance: many
d_gene: -
j_gene: TRBJ1-5
CDR3nt: TGTGCCAGTTGGGGGGGATTCCAGCCCCAGCATTTT
CDR3aa: CASWGGFQPQHF

len: 11
v_gene: TRBV6-2/TRBV6-3
abundance: many
d_gene: -
j_gene: TRBJ2-5
CDR3nt: TGTGCCAGCAGTTACGGGATGACCCAGTACTTC
CDR3aa: CASSYGMTQYF

len: 12
v_gene: TRBV7-2
abundance: many
d_gene: TRBD2
j_gene: TRBJ2-7
CDR3nt: TGTGCCAGCACCGCGGGGGGTTACGAGCAGTACTTC
CDR3aa: CASTAGGYEQYF

len: 16
v_gene: TRBV7-9
abundance: many
d_gene: TRBD1
j_gene: TRBJ1-6
CDR3nt: TGTGCCAGCAGCCCCACCGGGACAGGAGGAAATTCACCCCTCCACTTT
CDR3aa: CASSPTGTGGNSPLHF

len: 15
v_gene: TRBV30
abundance: few
d_gene: -
j_gene: TRBJ2-7
CDR3nt: TGTGCCTGGGAGGCCCCGCGGAGGGGGGCCTACGAGCAGTACTTC
CDR3aa: CAWEAPRRGAYEQYF

len: 11
v_gene: TRBV2
abundance: many
d_gene: -
j_gene: TRBJ1-1
CDR3nt: TGTGCCAGCAGTACGGCAAGGGAAGCTTTCTTT
CDR3aa: CASSTAREAFF

len: 18
v_gene: TRBV11-3
abundance: many
d_gene: -
j_gene: TRBJ2-7
CDR3nt: TGTGCCAGCAGCTTTGAGGTCGTCGTCGGTGGAGGAACCTACGAGCAGTACTTC
CDR3aa: CASSFEVVVGGGTYEQYF

len: 15
v_gene: TRBV20-1
abundance: many
d_gene: -
j_gene: TRBJ1-5
CDR3nt: TGCAGTGCTTCCCGTCCCCCTTGGGTCCCTCAGCCCCAGCATTTT
CDR3aa: CSASRPPWVPQPQHF

len: 15
v_gene: TRBV28
abundance: -
d_gene: TRBD2
j_gene: TRBJ2-5
CDR3nt: TGTGCCAGCAGTTTCAACGGGAGGGCCACGAAGACCCAGTACTTC
CDR3aa: CASSFNGRATKTQYF

len: 13
v_gene: TRBV6-2/TRBV6-3
abundance: many
d_gene: -
j_gene: TRBJ2-7
CDR3nt: TGTGCCAGCAGTTACTCGATAAGCTACGAGCAGTACTTC
CDR3aa: CASSYSISYEQYF

len: 11
v_gene: TRBV2
abundance: many
d_gene: -
j_gene: TRBJ2-7
CDR3nt: TGTGCCAGCAGACTCAGTAGGGAGCAGTACTTC
CDR3aa: CASRLSREQYF

len: 14
v_gene: TRBV4-3
abundance: many
d_gene: -
j_gene: TRBJ1-1
CDR3nt: TGCGCCAGCAGCCAAGACAGGGGCCACACTGAAGCTTTCTTT
CDR3aa: CASSQDRGHTEAFF

len: 15
v_gene: TRBV28
abundance: many
d_gene: -
j_gene: TRBJ1-5
CDR3nt: TGTGCCAGCAGTTTCCCAGGGAATAGCAATCAGCCCCAGCATTTT
CDR3aa: CASSFPGNSNQPQHF

len: 14
v_gene: TRBV7-3
abundance: many
d_gene: TRBD2
j_gene: TRBJ2-3
CDR3nt: TGTGCCAGCAGCCCTAGCGGAAGCACAGATACGCAGTATTTT
CDR3aa: CASSPSGSTDTQYF

len: 13
v_gene: TRBV28
abundance: -
d_gene: TRBD1
j_gene: TRBJ1-2
CDR3nt: TGTGCCAGCAGTTTCAGGGGGCAATATGGCTACACCTTC
CDR3aa: CASSFRGQYGYTF

len: 15
v_gene: TRBV6-5
abundance: many
d_gene: -
j_gene: TRBJ1-2
CDR3nt: TGTGCCAGCAGTTCCCGACCTCAGGGGAACTATGGCTACACCTTC
CDR3aa: CASSSRPQGNYGYTF

len: 14
v_gene: TRBV18
abundance: -
d_gene: -
j_gene: TRBJ1-1
CDR3nt: TGTGCCAGCAGTTTAACCCAGGGAGTTACTGAAGCTTTCTTT
CDR3aa: CASSLTQGVTEAFF

len: 13
v_gene: TRBV28
abundance: many
d_gene: -
j_gene: TRBJ1-3
CDR3nt: TGTGCCAGCAGCTTAGATCCTGGAAACACCATATATTTT
CDR3aa: CASSLDPGNTIYF

len: 13
v_gene: TRBV11-2
abundance: many
d_gene: TRBD1
j_gene: TRBJ1-1
CDR3nt: TGTGCCAGCAGCTCTGTCGACAGGGGAGGAGCTTTCTTT
CDR3aa: CASSSVDRGGAFF